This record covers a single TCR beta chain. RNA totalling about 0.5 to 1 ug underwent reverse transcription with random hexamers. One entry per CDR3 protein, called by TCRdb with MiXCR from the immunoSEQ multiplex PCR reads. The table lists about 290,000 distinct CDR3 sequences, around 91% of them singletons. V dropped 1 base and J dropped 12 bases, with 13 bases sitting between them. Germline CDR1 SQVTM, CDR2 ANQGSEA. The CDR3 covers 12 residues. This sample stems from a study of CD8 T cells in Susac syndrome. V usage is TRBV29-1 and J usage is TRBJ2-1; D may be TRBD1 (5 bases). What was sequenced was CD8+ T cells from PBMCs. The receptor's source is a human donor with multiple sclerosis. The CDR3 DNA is TGCAGCGTTGAAGGGGGCCCCGGGTCGCAGTTCTTC. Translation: CSVEGGPGSQFF.